This T cell receptor (beta chain) was identified during a study of OX40 agonist ivuxolimab in advanced cancers. Study at large: Patients assigned to dose escalation were diagnosed with hepatocellular carcinoma, melanoma, renal cell or head and neck cancer.

The protocol was immunoSEQ multiplex PCR, while the TCRdb copy is restricted to in-frame clones and leaves out a portion. The sample carries 95,000 to 100,000 clones, around 85% recorded once. This CDR3 contains 17 residues. V lost 0 bases to trimming and J lost 2 bases; unmatched junction nucleotides: 10. In germline, CDR1 is SGHNT, CDR2 YYREEE (reference sequence). Here the sequenced sample was CD4+ or CD8+ T cells sorted from blood, taken in a trial of the OX40 agonist ivuxolimab. This receptor was identified in an adult with an advanced solid tumor such as melanoma, head and neck, liver or kidney cancer. This chain uses TRBV5-4 with TRBJ2-7; 8 positions match TRBD2. This CDR3 is CASSLASGGRFTYEQYF. The CDR3, as DNA: TGTGCCAGCAGCTTGGCCTCTGGCGGGAGGTTCACCTACGAGCAGTACTTC.